A selection of T cell receptor beta chains follows, all from one sample in a study of blood T cells in healthy people across ages. TCRdb processed the 5' RACE reads anew with MiXCR; each CDR3 protein has one entry. In the table there are approximately 780,000 distinct CDR3 sequences, roughly 24% of which are singletons. The sample was also linked to a second study, of T cells of mothers and their children.

Sample: blood. These TCRs come from a boy between 5 and 17 years old in good health. Each CDR3 is given with its conserved first and last residue. The D gene is left open where the match is weak. Clone size is stated in some rows and not others, as once, few, many or a class when expanded.

abundance: many
d_gene: TRBD2
v_gene: TRBV7-2
j_gene: TRBJ2-1
CDR3aa: CASSRLAGGPNEQFF
CDR3nt: TGTGCCAGCAGCCGACTAGCGGGGGGGCCCAATGAGCAGTTCTTC

abundance: -
d_gene: TRBD2
v_gene: TRBV4-1
j_gene: TRBJ2-7
CDR3aa: CASSQELLAGYEQYF
CDR3nt: TGCGCCAGCAGCCAAGAGTTACTAGCGGGCTACGAGCAGTACTTC

abundance: few
d_gene: -
v_gene: TRBV13
j_gene: TRBJ2-5
CDR3aa: CASSELGVGETQYF
CDR3nt: TGTGCCAGCAGCGAACTAGGGGTAGGGGAGACCCAGTACTTC

abundance: -
d_gene: TRBD1
v_gene: TRBV27
j_gene: TRBJ1-1
CDR3aa: CASRRAGGVFTEAFF
CDR3nt: TGTGCCAGCAGAAGGGCAGGGGGCGTGTTCACTGAAGCTTTCTTT

abundance: -
d_gene: -
v_gene: TRBV29-1
j_gene: TRBJ2-1
CDR3aa: CSVEWRYNEQFF
CDR3nt: TGCAGCGTTGAATGGCGATACAATGAGCAGTTCTTC

abundance: -
d_gene: -
v_gene: TRBV7-3
j_gene: TRBJ2-2
CDR3aa: CASSLLGDPNTGELFF
CDR3nt: TGTGCCAGCAGCCTCTTGGGGGACCCGAACACCGGGGAGCTGTTTTTT

abundance: -
d_gene: TRBD1
v_gene: TRBV9
j_gene: TRBJ2-7
CDR3aa: CASSVHPGGLNEQYF
CDR3nt: TGTGCCAGCAGCGTACACCCAGGGGGCCTAAACGAGCAGTACTTC

abundance: -
d_gene: -
v_gene: TRBV11-3
j_gene: TRBJ2-4
CDR3aa: CASSLDRKNIQYF
CDR3nt: TGTGCCAGCAGCTTAGATCGGAAAAACATTCAGTACTTC

abundance: -
d_gene: -
v_gene: TRBV15
j_gene: TRBJ1-6
CDR3aa: CATSRDHGEVHF
CDR3nt: TGTGCCACCAGCAGAGATCACGGGGAGGTCCACTTT

abundance: -
d_gene: -
v_gene: TRBV12-5
j_gene: TRBJ2-1
CDR3aa: CASGLVARVNYEQFF
CDR3nt: TGTGCTAGTGGTTTGGTGGCCAGGGTCAACTATGAGCAGTTCTTC

abundance: -
d_gene: -
v_gene: TRBV3-1
j_gene: TRBJ1-1
CDR3aa: CASSPGRSEAFF
CDR3nt: TGTGCCAGCAGCCCAGGTCGTTCTGAAGCTTTCTTT

abundance: -
d_gene: TRBD2
v_gene: TRBV5-1
j_gene: TRBJ2-1
CDR3aa: CASSGGTSGGANEQFF
CDR3nt: TGCGCCAGCAGCGGAGGGACTAGCGGGGGGGCCAATGAGCAGTTCTTC

abundance: -
d_gene: TRBD2
v_gene: TRBV2
j_gene: TRBJ2-5
CDR3aa: CASSEERGGHETQYF
CDR3nt: TGTGCCAGCAGTGAAGAGCGGGGGGGCCACGAGACCCAGTACTTC

abundance: -
d_gene: -
v_gene: TRBV29-1
j_gene: TRBJ1-1
CDR3aa: CSVVAGRETEAFF
CDR3nt: TGCAGCGTTGTAGCTGGGCGGGAGACTGAAGCTTTCTTT

abundance: few
d_gene: -
v_gene: TRBV14
j_gene: TRBJ2-7
CDR3aa: CASSPQDFYEQYF
CDR3nt: TGTGCCAGCAGCCCGCAGGATTTCTACGAGCAGTACTTC